This TCR beta chain was sequenced for a study of T-cell reconstitution after alpha-beta-depleted transplantation in children listed by TCRdb under 2016. Study-level background: T-cell immune reconstitution after TCRalphabeta/CD19-depleted allogeneic hematopoietic cell transplantation in children was quantitatively tracked in the study by means of TCR repertoire profiling.

The junction carries 9 bases between V and J, which are trimmed by 4 bases and 0 bases respectively. The germline V gene sets CDR1 to SNHLY and CDR2 to FYNNEI. Including the terminal cysteine and phenylalanine, the CDR3 comprises 14 residues. Solely the CDR3 DNA is kept, with 42 bases framed from the first base. Libraries were built with PCR. Reads for this sample came from an Illumina HiSeq 2500. Molecular barcoding was employed in the preparation of TCR libraries, with unique molecular identifiers being used to normalize TCRbeta repertoire quantification. TCRdb passed the public sequencing reads through fastp at Q25 and MiXCR, retaining productive beta sequences. Every CDR3 protein is listed once, alongside the most common genes and DNA of its rows. The sample data list some 220,000 distinct CDR3 sequences, and approximately 11% of these were observed just once. The top ten clonotypes cover 25% to 30% of the sample.

The treatment or condition label corresponds to: allogeneic hematopoietic cell transplantation with graft depleted of TCRalphabeta T cells and CD19 B cells. The transplant recipients were children given TCRalphabeta/CD19-depleted allogeneic hematopoietic cell grafts. This clonotype was seen many times. Its cognate antigen has yet to be identified. Nothing much larger sits one base from this clone, and base qualities are not available. General study outcomes and caveats: In some patients, the high TCRbeta diversity seen at day 60 was put down to recipient T cells and intrathymic progenitors that had survived conditioning. Apparently early alphabetaT-cell count recovery about two months after transplant reportedly relied on only several hundred rapidly expanded clones derived from non-depleted graft cells. The frequencies of hyperexpanded clones fell over the following months, and after one year, T-cell counts and TCRbeta diversity were mostly attributed to newly produced T cells.

The source is a child in the first two years of life with acute myeloid leukemia, due to receive a stem cell transplant. Sequences were derived from PBMCs, sampled before TCRalphabeta/CD19-depleted stem cell transplant. The receptor chain draws on TRBV2 and TRBJ1-1; the D gene is not confidently resolved. The CDR3 loop reads CASSVIELNTEAFF. The sequenced DNA: TGTGCCAGCAGTGTAATCGAATTGAACACTGAAGCTTTCTTT. The reference TRBV2 and TRBJ1-1 proteins fill in what lies around the CDR3, so the full variable domain reads EPEVTQTPSHQVTQMGQEVILRCVPISNHLYFYWYRQILGQKVEFLVSFYNNEISEKSEIFDDQFSVERPDGSNFTLKIRSTKLEDSAMYFCASSVIELNTEAFFGQGTRLTVV.